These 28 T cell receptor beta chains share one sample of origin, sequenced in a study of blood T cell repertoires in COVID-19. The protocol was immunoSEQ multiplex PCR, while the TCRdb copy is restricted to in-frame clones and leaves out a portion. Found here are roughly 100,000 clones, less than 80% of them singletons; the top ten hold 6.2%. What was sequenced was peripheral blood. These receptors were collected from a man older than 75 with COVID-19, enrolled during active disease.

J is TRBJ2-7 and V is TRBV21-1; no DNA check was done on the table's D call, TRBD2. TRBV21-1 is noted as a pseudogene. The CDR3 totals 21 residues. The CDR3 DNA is TGTGCCAGCAGCTCGCTTTATATGACTAGCGGGAGGCGGATTAAATACTACGAGCAGTACTTC. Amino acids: CASSSLYMTSGRRIKYYEQYF.

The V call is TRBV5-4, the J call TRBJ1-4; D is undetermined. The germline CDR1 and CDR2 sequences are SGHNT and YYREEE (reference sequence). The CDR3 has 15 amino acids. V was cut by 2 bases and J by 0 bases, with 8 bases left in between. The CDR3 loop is CASSFSFATNEKLFF. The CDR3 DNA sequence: TGTGCCAGCAGCTTTAGCTTTGCAACTAATGAAAAACTGTTTTTT.

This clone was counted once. Here the CDR3 reads CAIRVTGGDGYTF. The CDR3 DNA reads TGTGCCATCAGGGTGACAGGCGGTGACGGCTACACCTTC. The gene calls are TRBV10-3 and TRBJ1-2; D is perhaps TRBD1 (6 bases). CDR1 and CDR2 from the germline V gene are ENHRY and SYGVKD. The CDR3 length is 13 residues. Trimming pared 6 bases from V and 8 bases from J, leaving 16 bases between.

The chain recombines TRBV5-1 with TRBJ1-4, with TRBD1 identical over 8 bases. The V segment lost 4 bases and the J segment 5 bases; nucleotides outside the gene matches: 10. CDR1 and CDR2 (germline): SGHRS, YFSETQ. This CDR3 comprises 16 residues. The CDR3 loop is CASSSPGTGANEKLFF. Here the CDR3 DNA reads TGCGCCAGCAGCAGTCCCGGGACAGGAGCAAATGAAAAACTGTTTTTT.

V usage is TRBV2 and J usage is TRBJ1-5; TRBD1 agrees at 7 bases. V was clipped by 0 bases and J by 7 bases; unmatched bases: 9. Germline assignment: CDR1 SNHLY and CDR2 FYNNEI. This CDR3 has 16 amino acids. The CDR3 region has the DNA TGTGCCAGCAGTGAAGCGCAAGAGGGGGCCGGGCAGCCCCAGCATTTT. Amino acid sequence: CASSEAQEGAGQPQHF.

CDR3 bases: TGCGCCAGCAGACAGGGGGCGAGAGATACGCAGTATTTT. As protein: CASRQGARDTQYF. The V call is TRBV5-1, the J call TRBJ2-3; 9 positions agree with TRBD1. This CDR3 comprises 13 residues. Germline lookup yields CDR1 SGHRS and CDR2 YFSETQ. V dropped 5 bases and J dropped 5; count of bases not matched to a gene: 3.

The CDR3 protein is CASSQDLGEGPPNEQFF. The CDR3 DNA sequence: TGTGCCAGCAGCCAAGACCTAGGAGAGGGTCCCCCCAATGAGCAGTTCTTC. The V gene is TRBV4-2, the J gene TRBJ2-1; tentatively, D is TRBD2 (5 bases). There are 17 residues in the CDR3. Germline V CDR1 and CDR2: LGHNA, YNFKEQ. Trimming took off 0 bases at V and 6 bases at J, with 18 bases between the two ends.

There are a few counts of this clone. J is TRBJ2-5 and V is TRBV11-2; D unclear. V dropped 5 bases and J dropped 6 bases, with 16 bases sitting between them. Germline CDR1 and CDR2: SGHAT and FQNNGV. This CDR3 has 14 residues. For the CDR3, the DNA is TGTGCCAGCAGCCAGAGCAGGATTGAGCAGACCCAGTACTTC. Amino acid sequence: CASSQSRIEQTQYF.

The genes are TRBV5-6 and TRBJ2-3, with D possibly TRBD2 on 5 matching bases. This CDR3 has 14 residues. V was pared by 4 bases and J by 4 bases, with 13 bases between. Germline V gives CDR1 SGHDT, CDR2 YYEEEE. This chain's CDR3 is CASSLTLGADTQYF. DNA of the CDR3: TGTGCCAGCAGCCTTACGCTCGGGGCAGATACGCAGTATTTT.

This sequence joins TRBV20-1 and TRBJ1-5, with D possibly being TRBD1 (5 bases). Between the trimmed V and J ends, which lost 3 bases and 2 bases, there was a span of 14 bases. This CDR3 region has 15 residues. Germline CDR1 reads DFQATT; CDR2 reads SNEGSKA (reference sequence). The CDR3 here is CSASIGGEGNQPQHF. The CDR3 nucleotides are TGCAGTGCTAGTATCGGGGGTGAGGGCAATCAGCCCCAGCATTTT.

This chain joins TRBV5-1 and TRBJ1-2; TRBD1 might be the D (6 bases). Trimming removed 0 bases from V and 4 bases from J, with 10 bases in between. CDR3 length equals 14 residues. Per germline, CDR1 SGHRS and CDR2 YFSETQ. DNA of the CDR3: TGCGCCAGCAGCTTGGAGGACAGCTCCTATGGCTACACCTTC. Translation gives CASSLEDSSYGYTF.

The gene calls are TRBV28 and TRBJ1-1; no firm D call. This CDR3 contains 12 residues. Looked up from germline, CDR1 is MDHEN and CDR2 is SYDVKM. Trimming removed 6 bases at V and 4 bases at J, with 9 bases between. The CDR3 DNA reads TGTGCCAGCAGCCCGGACTTCACTGAAGCTTTCTTT. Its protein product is CASSPDFTEAFF. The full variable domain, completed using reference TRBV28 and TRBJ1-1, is DVKVTQSSRYLVKRTGEKVFLECVQDMDHENMFWYRQDPGLGLRLIYFSYDVKMKEKGDIPEGYSVSREKKERFSLILESASTNQTSMYLCASSPDFTEAFFGQGTRLTVV.

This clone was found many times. The CDR3 here is CASSRGQGYEQYF. The CDR3 DNA is TGTGCCAGCAGCCGGGGACAGGGCTACGAGCAGTACTTC. The rearrangement joins TRBV7-3 to TRBJ2-7, with TRBD1 matching 9 bases. Germline V gives CDR1 SGHTA, CDR2 FQGTGA. V was pared by 5 bases and J by 3 bases, with 2 bases of the junction left unmatched. This CDR3 comprises 13 residues.

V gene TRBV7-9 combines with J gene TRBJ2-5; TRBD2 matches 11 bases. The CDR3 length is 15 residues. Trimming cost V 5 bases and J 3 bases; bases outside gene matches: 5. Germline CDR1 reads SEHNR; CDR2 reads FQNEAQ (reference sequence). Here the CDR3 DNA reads TGTGCCAGCAGCCCACTAGCGGGAGTAGAAGAGACCCAGTACTTC. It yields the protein CASSPLAGVEETQYF.

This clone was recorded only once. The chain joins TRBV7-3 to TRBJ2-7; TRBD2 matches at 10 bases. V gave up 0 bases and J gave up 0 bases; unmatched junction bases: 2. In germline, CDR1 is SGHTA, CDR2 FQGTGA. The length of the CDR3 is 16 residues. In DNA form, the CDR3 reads TGTGCCAGCAGCTTAACTAGCGGGAGGAGCTCCTACGAGCAGTACTTC. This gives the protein CASSLTSGRSSYEQYF.

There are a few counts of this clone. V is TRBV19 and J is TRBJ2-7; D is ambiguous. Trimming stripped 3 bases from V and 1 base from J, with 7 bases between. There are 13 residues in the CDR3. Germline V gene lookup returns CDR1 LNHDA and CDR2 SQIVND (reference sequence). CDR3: CASSMTTSYEQYF. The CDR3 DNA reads TGTGCCAGTAGTATGACAACTTCCTACGAGCAGTACTTC.

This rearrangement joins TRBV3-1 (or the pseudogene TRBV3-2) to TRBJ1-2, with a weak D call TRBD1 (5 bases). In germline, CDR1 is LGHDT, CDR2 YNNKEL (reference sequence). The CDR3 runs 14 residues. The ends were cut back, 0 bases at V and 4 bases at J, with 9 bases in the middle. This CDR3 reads CASSQDTGGYGYTF. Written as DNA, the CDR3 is TGTGCCAGCAGCCAAGATACAGGCGGCTATGGCTACACCTTC.

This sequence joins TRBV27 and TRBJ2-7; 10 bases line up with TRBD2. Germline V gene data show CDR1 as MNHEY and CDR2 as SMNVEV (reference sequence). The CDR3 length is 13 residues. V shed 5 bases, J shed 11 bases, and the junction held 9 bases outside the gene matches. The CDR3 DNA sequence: TGTGCCAGCAGTATCCGGACTAGCGGACAAGAGTACTTC. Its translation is CASSIRTSGQEYF.

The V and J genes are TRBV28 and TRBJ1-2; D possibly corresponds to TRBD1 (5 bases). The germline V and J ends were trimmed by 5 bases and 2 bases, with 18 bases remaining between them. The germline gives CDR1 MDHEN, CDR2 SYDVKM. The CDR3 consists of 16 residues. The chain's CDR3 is CASSPGGGLSNYGYTF. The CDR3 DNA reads TGTGCCAGCAGTCCCGGGGGAGGCCTTTCCAACTATGGCTACACCTTC.

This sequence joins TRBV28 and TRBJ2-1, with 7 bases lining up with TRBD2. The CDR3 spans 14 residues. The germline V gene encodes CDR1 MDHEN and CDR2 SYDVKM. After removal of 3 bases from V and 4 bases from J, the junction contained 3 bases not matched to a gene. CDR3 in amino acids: CASSLSSGYNEQFF. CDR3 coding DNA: TGTGCCAGCAGTTTGTCTAGCGGATACAATGAGCAGTTCTTC.

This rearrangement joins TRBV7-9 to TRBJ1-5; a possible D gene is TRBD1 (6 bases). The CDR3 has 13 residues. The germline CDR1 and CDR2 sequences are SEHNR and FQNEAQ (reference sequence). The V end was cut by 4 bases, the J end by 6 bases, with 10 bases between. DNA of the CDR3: TGTGCCAGCAGCTCGCAGGGGTTTCAGCCCCAGCATTTT. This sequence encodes CASSSQGFQPQHF. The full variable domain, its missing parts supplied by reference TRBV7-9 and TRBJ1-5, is DTGVSQNPRHKITKRGQNVTFRCDPISEHNRLYWYRQTLGQGPEFLTYFQNEAQLEKSRLLSDRFSAERPKGSFSTLEIQRTEQGDSAMYLCASSSQGFQPQHFGDGTRLSIL.

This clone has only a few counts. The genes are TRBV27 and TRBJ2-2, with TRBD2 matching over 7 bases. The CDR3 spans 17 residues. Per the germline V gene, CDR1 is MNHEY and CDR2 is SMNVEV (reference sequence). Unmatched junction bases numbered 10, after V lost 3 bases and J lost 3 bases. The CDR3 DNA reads TGTGCCAGCAGTTTGATGTGGGCTAGCGGCTACACCGGGGAGCTGTTTTTT. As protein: CASSLMWASGYTGELFF.

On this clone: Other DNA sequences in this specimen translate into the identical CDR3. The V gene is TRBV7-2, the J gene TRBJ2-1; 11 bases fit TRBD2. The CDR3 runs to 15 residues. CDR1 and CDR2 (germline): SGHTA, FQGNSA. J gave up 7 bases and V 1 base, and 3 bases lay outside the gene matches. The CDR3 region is CASSLELAGENEQFF. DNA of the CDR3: TGTGCCAGCAGCTTAGAACTAGCGGGAGAGAATGAGCAGTTCTTC.

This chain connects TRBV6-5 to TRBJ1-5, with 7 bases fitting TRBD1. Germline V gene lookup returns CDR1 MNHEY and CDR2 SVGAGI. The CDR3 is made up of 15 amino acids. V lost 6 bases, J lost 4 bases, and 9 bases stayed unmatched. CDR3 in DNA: TGTGCCAGCAGGGCGGGAGGGGGCGGGAATCAGCCCCAGCATTTT. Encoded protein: CASRAGGGGNQPQHF.

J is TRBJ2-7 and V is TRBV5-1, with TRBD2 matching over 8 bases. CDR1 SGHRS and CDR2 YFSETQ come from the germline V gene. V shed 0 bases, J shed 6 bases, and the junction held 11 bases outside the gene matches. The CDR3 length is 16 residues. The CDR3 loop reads CASSLAFSAGAPEQYF. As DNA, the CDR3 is TGCGCCAGCAGCTTGGCTTTCTCAGCGGGAGCGCCCGAGCAGTACTTC.

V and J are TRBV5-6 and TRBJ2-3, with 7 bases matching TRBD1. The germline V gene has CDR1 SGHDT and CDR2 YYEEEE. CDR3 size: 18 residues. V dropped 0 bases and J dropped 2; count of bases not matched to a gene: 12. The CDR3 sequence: CASSLVGGWIDNTDTQYF. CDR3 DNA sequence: TGTGCCAGCAGCTTGGTAGGGGGCTGGATTGATAACACAGATACGCAGTATTTT.

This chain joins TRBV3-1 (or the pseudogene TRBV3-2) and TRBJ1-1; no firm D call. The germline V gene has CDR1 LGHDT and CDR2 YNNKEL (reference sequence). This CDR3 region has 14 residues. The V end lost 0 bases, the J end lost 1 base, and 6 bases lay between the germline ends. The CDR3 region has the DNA TGTGCCAGCAGCCAAGAATCCAGGAACACTGAAGCTTTCTTT. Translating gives CASSQESRNTEAFF.

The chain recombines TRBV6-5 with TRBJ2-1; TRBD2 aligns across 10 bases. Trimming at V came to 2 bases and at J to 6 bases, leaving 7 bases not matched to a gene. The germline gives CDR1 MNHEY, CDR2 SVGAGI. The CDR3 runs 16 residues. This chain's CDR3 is CASSYLPSGSFNEQFF. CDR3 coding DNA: TGTGCCAGCAGTTACCTGCCTAGCGGGAGTTTCAATGAGCAGTTCTTC.